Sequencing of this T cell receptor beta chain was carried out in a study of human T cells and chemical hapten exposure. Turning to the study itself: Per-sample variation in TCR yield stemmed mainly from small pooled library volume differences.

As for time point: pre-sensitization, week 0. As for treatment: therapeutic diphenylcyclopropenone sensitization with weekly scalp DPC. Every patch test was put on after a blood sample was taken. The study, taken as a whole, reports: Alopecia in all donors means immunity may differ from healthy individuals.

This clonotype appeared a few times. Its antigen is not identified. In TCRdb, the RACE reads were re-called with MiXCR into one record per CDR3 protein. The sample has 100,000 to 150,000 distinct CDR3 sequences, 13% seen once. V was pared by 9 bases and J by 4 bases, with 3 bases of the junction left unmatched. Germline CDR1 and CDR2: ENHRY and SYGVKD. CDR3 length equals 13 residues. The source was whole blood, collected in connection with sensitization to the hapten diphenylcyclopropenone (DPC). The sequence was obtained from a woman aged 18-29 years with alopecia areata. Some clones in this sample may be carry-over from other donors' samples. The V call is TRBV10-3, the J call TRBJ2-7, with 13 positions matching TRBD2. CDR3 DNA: TGTGCCATTCGACTAGCGGGGGGATACGAGCAGTACTTC. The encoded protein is CAIRLAGGYEQYF.